This paragraph reports one T cell receptor (beta chain). Its specificity is not known. The data were taken from a study of cytomegalovirus exposure and HLA in healthy donors. Findings and caveats of the study: 150 to 200 TCR beta chains were listed as cytomegalovirus-associated. Common viral pathogens seemed to be connected with several of the most significant clusters, according to a later analysis.

Germline V gene data show CDR1 as LNHDA and CDR2 as SQIVND (reference sequence). This CDR3 contains 14 residues. Trimming took 4 bases from V and 6 from J; bases not matched to a gene: 3. Donors consisted of healthy bone marrow donors. Amplification used 60 Vbeta primers and 13 Jbeta primers. Clones were sequenced by immunoSEQ multiplex PCR, and TCRdb holds only the in-frame ones, with some missing. This sample has 77,000 or so clones, with around 76% found just once. Sequenced sample: PBMCs. The chain combines TRBV19 with TRBJ2-2; TRBD1 matches 9 bases. This sequence originates from a man between 35 and 55 years old in good health and CMV-seronegative. The CDR3 here is CASSRDREPGELFF. In nucleotides, the CDR3 is TGTGCCAGTAGTAGGGACAGGGAACCCGGGGAGCTGTTTTTT.